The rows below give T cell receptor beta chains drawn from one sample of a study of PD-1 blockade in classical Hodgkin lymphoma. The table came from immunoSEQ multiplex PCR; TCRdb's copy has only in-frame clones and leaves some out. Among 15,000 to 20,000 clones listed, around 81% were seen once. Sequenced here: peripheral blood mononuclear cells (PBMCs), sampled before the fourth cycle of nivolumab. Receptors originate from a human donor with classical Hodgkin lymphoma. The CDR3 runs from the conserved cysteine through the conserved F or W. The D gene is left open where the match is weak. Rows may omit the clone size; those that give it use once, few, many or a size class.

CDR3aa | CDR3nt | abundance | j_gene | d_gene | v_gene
CASSLRSQGWTDTQYF | TGCGCCAGCAGCTTGCGTTCACAGGGGTGGACAGATACGCAGTATTTT | - | TRBJ2-3 | TRBD1 | TRBV5-1
CASRQGAGDTQYF | TGTGCCAGCAGACAGGGTGCCGGAGATACGCAGTATTTT | - | TRBJ2-3 | - | TRBV25-1
CASSVRGGKDNEQFF | TGCGCCAGCAGTGTGAGGGGCGGAAAGGACAATGAGCAGTTCTTC | - | TRBJ2-1 | - | TRBV10-1
CASGLNMRTVRSYNEQFF | TGTGCTAGTGGTTTGAATATGAGGACCGTTCGCTCCTACAATGAGCAGTTCTTC | few | TRBJ2-1 | - | TRBV12-5
CASRQTVSGNTIYF | TGTGCCAGCAGACAGACGGTCTCTGGAAACACCATATATTTT | - | TRBJ1-3 | - | TRBV27
CASSISTGQGNEKLFF | TGTGCCAGTAGTATAAGTACGGGACAGGGTAATGAAAAACTGTTTTTT | few | TRBJ1-4 | TRBD1 | TRBV19
CASSRGTDTQYF | TGTGCCAGCAGTAGGGGGACAGATACGCAGTATTTT | - | TRBJ2-3 | - | TRBV27
CSVESTTGALGGELFF | TGCAGCGTGGAATCTACGACAGGCGCTCTTGGCGGGGAGCTGTTTTTT | medium-sized | TRBJ2-2 | - | TRBV29-1
CASSSNGGYTF | TGTGCCAGCAGTTCAAACGGAGGCTACACCTTC | - | TRBJ1-2 | - | TRBV6-5
CASTLGGGGYTF | TGTGCCAGCACTTTAGGGGGTGGGGGCTACACCTTC | - | TRBJ1-2 | - | TRBV28
CASSLEPYNSPLHF | TGTGCCAGCAGTTTAGAACCTTATAATTCACCCCTCCACTTT | - | TRBJ1-6 | - | TRBV28
CASSFGPTGSRNTIYF | TGTGCCAGCAGCTTCGGTCCAACAGGGTCTAGAAACACCATATATTTT | - | TRBJ1-3 | - | TRBV7-4
CASSLHFQETQYF | TGTGCCAGCAGTCTGCACTTCCAAGAGACCCAGTACTTC | - | TRBJ2-5 | - | TRBV6-5
CASSEARGIGTDTQYF | TGTGCCAGCAGTGAAGCCCGGGGGATAGGCACAGATACGCAGTATTTT | - | TRBJ2-3 | - | TRBV6-1
CASSDWEGWSYNEQFF | TGTGCCAGCAGTGATTGGGAGGGTTGGTCCTACAATGAGCAGTTCTTC | - | TRBJ2-1 | TRBD2 | TRBV6-1